Shown below are 3 T cell receptor beta chains from a single sample sequenced in a study of cytomegalovirus exposure and HLA in healthy donors. Both 60 Vbeta primers and 13 Jbeta primers went into the PCR. Produced via immunoSEQ multiplex PCR; TCRdb's table is partial and in-frame only. Among 35,000 to 45,000 clones, approximately 80% were seen once, and the ten largest hold roughly 8.8%. Sample: PBMCs. The source is a woman aged 40 to 50 in good health and CMV-seronegative.

This chain uses TRBV6-1 with TRBJ1-6; TRBD1 might be the D (5 bases). This CDR3 spans 14 amino acids. V shed 2 bases and J shed 7 bases, with 9 bases lying between them. Germline-derived CDR1 and CDR2 are MNHNS and SASEGT. CDR3 region: CASSERQKNSPLHF. In nucleotides, the CDR3 is TGTGCCAGCAGTGAAAGACAGAAGAATTCACCCCTCCACTTT.

The rearrangement links TRBV13 to TRBJ2-7; weak D call: TRBD2 (5 bases). V was pared by 0 bases and J by 9 bases, with 9 bases between. There are 12 residues in the CDR3. From germline, CDR1 is PRHDT and CDR2 FYEKMQ (reference sequence). The CDR3 spells CASSLGLGRQYV. In DNA form, the CDR3 reads TGTGCCAGCAGCTTAGGGTTGGGGAGGCAGTACGTC.

The genes are TRBV28 and TRBJ2-7; 9 bases match TRBD1. V dropped 2 bases and J dropped 6; count of bases not matched to a gene: 8. In germline, CDR1 is MDHEN, CDR2 SYDVKM. The CDR3 runs 15 residues. The CDR3 protein is CASSLAGTGSGEQYV. As DNA, the CDR3 is TGTGCCAGCAGTTTAGCGGGGACAGGGTCGGGCGAGCAGTACGTC.